This TCR beta chain derives from a study of T cell changes during pregnancy in multiple sclerosis. The CDR3 extends over 18 amino acids. Germline V lookup: CDR1 SGHVS, CDR2 FQNEAQ. V trimming: 1 base; J trimming: 2 bases; junction bases outside the gene matches: 9. Method: immunoSEQ multiplex PCR; TCRdb's copy keeps in-frame clones and lacks some. The data show roughly 38,000 clones, 94% seen once. Only one count was recorded for this clone. The receptor was isolated from a female donor with multiple sclerosis, enrolled in a pregnancy study. This chain connects TRBV7-8 to TRBJ1-5; 9 bases fit TRBD1. The sequencing used CD8+ T cells from peripheral blood mononuclear cells, collected in the third trimester of pregnancy. The CDR3 region is CASSLGLQGAGGNQPQHF. The CDR3 bases are TGTGCCAGCAGCTTAGGCCTACAGGGGGCCGGGGGCAATCAGCCCCAGCATTTT.